This TCR beta chain stems from a study of blood T cell repertoires in COVID-19. Study as a whole: Donors in the United States, Italy and Spain gave samples during acute or convalescent COVID-19. From T cells, B-cell-depleted T cells, or PBMCs came the material, which was cDNA or gDNA.

Trimming shortened V by 1 base and J by 5 bases, and 12 bases separated the two germline ends. CDR3 length: 14 residues. Germline loops: CDR1 SGHKS, CDR2 YYEKEE (reference sequence). Per the original methods: Reference gene primer amplification gave estimated nucleated cell counts. The protocol was immunoSEQ multiplex PCR, while the TCRdb copy is restricted to in-frame clones and leaves out a portion. That table supplies the V and J calls and clone size; D and trimming were determined from the DNA. The data show tens of thousands of clones, about 92% seen once. The clonotype originates from a middle-aged man with acute or convalescent COVID-19. Source material: peripheral blood. The chain joins TRBV5-5 to TRBJ1-1; D unclear. The CDR3 here is CASSLTAGGTEAFF. In DNA, the CDR3 is TGTGCCAGCAGCTTGACGGCAGGCGGGACTGAAGCTTTCTTT.